This is a list of T cell receptor beta chains from one sample in a study of blood T cell repertoires in COVID-19. Data came from immunoSEQ multiplex PCR; TCRdb stores just in-frame clones and leaves some out. Of a few hundred thousand clones listed, 80% to 90% are singletons. The sequenced material came from peripheral blood. The receptor source for this set is a woman aged 70 to 79 with acute or convalescent COVID-19. The CDR3 runs from the conserved cysteine through the conserved F or W. Fields, in order: J gene, V gene, D gene, clone size, CDR3 protein, CDR3 DNA. A D gene is named only where the DNA matches it firmly. Where a row states a size, it is once, few, many or the class of an expanded clone; other rows omit it.

TRBJ1-4 | TRBV30 | - | - | CAYARGFNEKLFF | TGTGCCTACGCCCGGGGGTTTAATGAAAAACTGTTTTTT
TRBJ1-6 | TRBV6-5 | TRBD1 | - | CASSYGTGYSPLHF | TGTGCCAGCAGTTACGGGACAGGTTATTCACCCCTCCACTTT
TRBJ1-4 | TRBV12-3/TRBV12-4 | - | once | CASRTSPREKLFF | TGTGCCAGCAGGACATCCCCCCGGGAAAAACTGTTTTTT
TRBJ1-5 | TRBV19 | TRBD1 | - | CASSGTTGPYSNQPQHF | TGTGCCAGTAGTGGGACGACAGGGCCATATAGCAATCAGCCCCAGCATTTT
TRBJ1-5 | TRBV18 | - | - | CASSPGGGLRPQHF | TGTGCCAGCTCACCCGGGGGGGGGCTACGGCCCCAGCATTTT
TRBJ1-5 | TRBV18 | - | - | CASSPSFRARGSNQPQHF | TGTGCCAGCTCACCATCTTTCCGGGCACGCGGGAGTAATCAGCCCCAGCATTTT
TRBJ2-5 | TRBV6-2/TRBV6-3 | TRBD1 | - | CASSFGDRGGETQYF | TGTGCCAGCAGTTTCGGGGACAGGGGAGGAGAGACCCAGTACTTC
TRBJ1-1 | TRBV5-1 | - | - | CASSFSGGEWNTEAFF | TGCGCCAGCAGCTTTAGCGGCGGGGAATGGAACACTGAAGCTTTCTTT
TRBJ2-1 | TRBV7-7 | - | - | CASSLALGPHAHEQFF | TGTGCCAGCAGCTTAGCGCTTGGCCCTCATGCCCATGAGCAGTTCTTC
TRBJ1-1 | TRBV19 | TRBD1 | - | CASSLPDRDRLNTEAFF | TGTGCCAGTAGCCTTCCCGACAGGGATCGATTGAACACTGAAGCTTTCTTT
TRBJ1-5 | TRBV3-1/TRBV3-2 | - | - | CASSQGRGHQPQHF | TGTGCCAGCAGCCAAGGGCGGGGTCATCAGCCCCAGCATTTT
TRBJ1-2 | TRBV7-9 | - | - | CASRPGNYGYTF | TGTGCCAGCAGACCGGGGAACTATGGCTACACCTTC
TRBJ1-2 | TRBV7-9 | - | - | CASSLGGIPNYGYTF | TGTGCCAGCAGCTTAGGAGGCATCCCAAACTATGGCTACACCTTC
TRBJ1-1 | TRBV5-4 | - | - | CASSLTANTEAFF | TGTGCCAGCAGCTTGACAGCTAACACTGAAGCTTTCTTT
TRBJ1-2 | TRBV2 | - | - | CASSDLGGRPYGYTF | TGTGCCAGCAGTGATCTGGGGGGAAGGCCTTATGGCTACACCTTC
TRBJ2-1 | TRBV3-1/TRBV3-2 | TRBD2 | - | CASSSTSGASNEQFF | TGTGCCAGCAGCTCCACTAGCGGGGCGTCAAATGAGCAGTTCTTC
TRBJ2-3 | TRBV3-1/TRBV3-2 | - | - | CASSRYRESRSTDTQYF | TGTGCCAGCAGCAGGTACAGGGAGAGTCGAAGCACAGATACGCAGTATTTT
TRBJ2-6 | TRBV7-8 | TRBD2 | few | CASSFRPGLRLSGANVLTF | TGTGCCAGCAGCTTCCGCCCGGGACTACGTCTCTCTGGGGCCAACGTCCTGACTTTC
TRBJ2-1 | TRBV3-1/TRBV3-2 | TRBD2 | - | CASRLAGRPGEQFF | TGTGCCAGCCGCTTAGCGGGCCGTCCCGGGGAGCAGTTCTTC
TRBJ1-1 | TRBV4-1 | TRBD1 | - | CASSPRGEAFF | TGCGCCAGCAGCCCCAGGGGGGAAGCTTTCTTT
TRBJ1-2 | TRBV19 | TRBD1 | - | CASLRGLNYGYTF | TGTGCCAGCCTCAGGGGGCTTAACTATGGCTACACCTTC
TRBJ2-1 | TRBV7-3 | TRBD1 | - | CASSYRTGNNEQFF | TGTGCCAGCAGCTATCGGACAGGGAACAATGAGCAGTTCTTC
TRBJ1-5 | TRBV19 | - | - | CARSGLRGPQHF | TGTGCCAGAAGCGGTCTCCGGGGGCCCCAGCATTTT
TRBJ1-5 | TRBV5-6 | - | - | CASSLGAQPQHF | TGTGCCAGCAGCTTGGGAGCTCAGCCCCAGCATTTT
TRBJ2-3 | TRBV5-1 | - | - | CASSLVGSRTDTQYF | TGCGCCAGCAGCTTGGTGGGCTCGCGCACAGATACGCAGTATTTT
TRBJ2-1 | TRBV27 | TRBD1 | - | CASSLTGVVGEQFF | TGTGCCAGCAGTTTAACAGGGGTGGTGGGTGAGCAGTTCTTC
TRBJ1-6 | TRBV3-1/TRBV3-2 | - | - | CASSQDAGSYNSPLHF | TGTGCCAGCAGCCAAGATGCAGGGTCCTATAATTCACCCCTCCACTTT
TRBJ2-2 | TRBV5-1 | - | - | CASSRGAKRTGELFF | TGCGCCAGCAGCCGGGGGGCAAAGCGCACCGGGGAGCTGTTTTTT
TRBJ1-3 | TRBV6-5 | - | - | CASRGQGYGNTIYF | TGTGCCAGCAGGGGCCAGGGTTACGGAAACACCATATATTTT
TRBJ1-2 | TRBV27 | TRBD1 | - | CASSFRDSAGGYTF | TGTGCCAGCAGTTTTAGGGACAGTGCGGGCGGCTACACCTTC
TRBJ2-1 | TRBV3-1/TRBV3-2 | TRBD1 | - | CASSQGDRGEQFF | TGTGCCAGCAGCCAAGGGGACAGGGGTGAGCAGTTCTTC
TRBJ1-6 | TRBV15 | TRBD1 | - | CATSRVGTANSPLHF | TGTGCCACCAGCAGAGTCGGGACAGCTAATTCACCCCTCCACTTT
TRBJ1-5 | TRBV6-1 | TRBD1 | few | CASSEGGRDRGVLYSNQPQHF | TGTGCCAGCAGTGAAGGCGGCCGGGACAGGGGCGTCCTTTATAGCAATCAGCCCCAGCATTTT
TRBJ2-7 | TRBV5-1 | - | - | CASSLAAGSTYEQYF | TGCGCCAGCAGCTTGGCTGCAGGTAGTACCTACGAGCAGTACTTC
TRBJ1-2 | TRBV29-1 | TRBD1 | - | CSVEDREDSYGYTF | TGCAGCGTTGAGGACAGGGAAGATAGTTATGGCTACACCTTC
TRBJ1-5 | TRBV21-1 | - | - | CASSKTQGARQPQHF | TGTGCCAGCAGCAAAACGCAGGGGGCAAGACAGCCCCAGCATTTT
TRBJ1-1 | TRBV5-1 | - | once | CASSLERLNTEAFF | TGCGCCAGCAGCTTGGAGCGACTGAACACTGAAGCTTTCTTT
TRBJ1-5 | TRBV10-3 | - | few | CAISEEVGQPQHF | TGTGCCATCAGTGAGGAGGTCGGCCAGCCCCAGCATTTT
TRBJ2-2 | TRBV3-1/TRBV3-2 | TRBD2 | once | CGTGGPNTGELFF | TGTGGCACGGGGGGTCCGAACACCGGGGAGCTGTTTTTT
TRBJ2-7 | TRBV14 | - | - | CASSQDRRYEQYF | TGTGCCAGCAGCCAAGATCGTCGCTACGAGCAGTACTTC
TRBJ2-7 | TRBV7-9 | - | - | CASSLSVPYEQYF | TGTGCCAGCAGCTTATCGGTCCCGTACGAGCAGTACTTC
TRBJ2-3 | TRBV5-1 | TRBD2 | - | CASSRASGDTDTQYF | TGCGCCAGCAGCCGGGCTAGCGGAGACACAGATACGCAGTATTTT
TRBJ1-2 | TRBV27 | TRBD1 | - | CASSARQGIYGYTF | TGTGCCAGCAGTGCCCGACAGGGCATCTATGGCTACACCTTC
TRBJ1-3 | TRBV19 | - | - | CASSIAPGTSGNTIYF | TGTGCCAGTAGTATAGCCCCCGGGACATCTGGAAACACCATATATTTT
TRBJ1-5 | TRBV10-3 | - | - | CAIRAGGVSDQPQHF | TGTGCCATCAGGGCGGGGGGGGTTTCGGATCAGCCCCAGCATTTT
TRBJ2-5 | TRBV6-5 | TRBD2 | - | CASSSTSGGGQTQYF | TGTGCCAGCAGTAGCACTAGCGGGGGAGGACAGACCCAGTACTTC
TRBJ1-1 | TRBV5-5 | TRBD1 | - | CASSLMDRRMGAFF | TGTGCCAGCAGCTTGATGGACAGGAGAATGGGGGCTTTCTTT
TRBJ1-4 | TRBV11-2 | - | - | CASSLSRTNEKLFF | TGTGCCAGCAGCTTATCCCGGACTAATGAAAAACTGTTTTTT
TRBJ2-7 | TRBV11-1 | - | - | CASSLPGSHEQYF | TGTGCCAGCAGCTTGCCCGGGTCCCACGAGCAGTACTTC
TRBJ2-5 | TRBV7-2 | - | - | CASSDRSRGAQYF | TGTGCCAGCAGCGACAGGTCCCGAGGGGCCCAGTACTTC
TRBJ1-4 | TRBV25-1 | - | - | CASSVQGGVFEKLFF | TGTGCCAGCAGTGTCCAGGGAGGGGTTTTTGAAAAACTGTTTTTT
TRBJ1-6 | TRBV3-1/TRBV3-2 | - | once | CASSPIWGDSPLHF | TGTGCCAGCAGCCCGATCTGGGGCGATTCACCCCTCCACTTT
TRBJ2-2 | TRBV29-1 | TRBD2 | - | CSVQLAGGPHGELFF | TGCAGCGTTCAACTAGCGGGGGGGCCCCACGGGGAGCTGTTTTTT
TRBJ2-2 | TRBV11-2 | - | - | CASSLVVRTGNTGELFF | TGTGCCAGCAGCTTAGTTGTGCGGACGGGAAACACCGGGGAGCTGTTTTTT
TRBJ2-1 | TRBV1 | - | - | CTSSQDFPQTEVYNEQFF | TGCACCAGCAGCCAAGATTTCCCCCAAACGGAGGTGTACAATGAGCAGTTCTTC
TRBJ2-5 | TRBV5-1 | - | - | CASSRSASLGETQYF | TGCGCCAGCAGCCGATCCGCTAGCTTAGGGGAGACCCAGTACTTC
TRBJ1-2 | TRBV6-6 | - | - | CASSPRGAHGYTF | TGTGCCAGCAGTCCCCGCGGTGCGCATGGCTACACCTTC
TRBJ2-1 | TRBV5-1 | - | - | CASSSSQGPYNEQFF | TGCGCCAGCAGCTCCAGCCAGGGCCCCTACAATGAGCAGTTCTTC
TRBJ2-5 | TRBV5-1 | - | - | CASSLASRETQYF | TGCGCCAGCAGCTTGGCGTCTCGGGAGACCCAGTACTTC